Presented here are 2 T cell receptor beta chains from one specimen sequenced in a study of control samples from healthy donors and cancer patients. Here immunoSEQ multiplex PCR was the method, and the copy in TCRdb shows in-frame clones only, minus some. Among under 30,000 clones listed, less than 80% were seen once. The sequencing input was PBMCs. The source is a man aged 55 to 70 with head and neck cancer.

This clone was detected a few times. The chain carries TRBV14 and TRBJ2-2, with 8 bases aligning to TRBD2. Trimming took 4 bases from V and 6 from J; bases not matched to a gene: 7. The CDR3 totals 15 residues. Germline-derived CDR1 and CDR2 are SGHDN and FVKESK. The CDR3 protein is CASSPLGGASGELFF. As DNA, the CDR3 is TGTGCCAGCAGCCCGCTCGGGGGGGCATCCGGGGAGCTGTTTTTT.

This chain connects TRBV14 to TRBJ2-2, with D perhaps matching TRBD1 (6 bases). Trimming took off 2 bases at V and 4 bases at J, with 14 bases between the two ends. This CDR3 comprises 16 residues. Germline-derived CDR1 and CDR2 are SGHDN and FVKESK. CDR3 nucleotide sequence: TGTGCCAGCAGCCAAAGGCCAGGGGTGGGCACCGGGGAGCTGTTTTTT. Amino acids: CASSQRPGVGTGELFF.